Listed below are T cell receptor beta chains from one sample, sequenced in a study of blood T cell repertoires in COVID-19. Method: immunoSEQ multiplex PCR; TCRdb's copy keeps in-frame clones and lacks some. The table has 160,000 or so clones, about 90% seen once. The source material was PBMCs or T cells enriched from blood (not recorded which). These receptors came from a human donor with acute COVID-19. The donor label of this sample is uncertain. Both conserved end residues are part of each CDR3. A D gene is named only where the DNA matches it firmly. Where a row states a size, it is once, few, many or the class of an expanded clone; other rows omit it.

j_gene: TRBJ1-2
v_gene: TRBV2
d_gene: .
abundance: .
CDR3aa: CASSDTRTANYGYTF
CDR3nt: TGTGCCAGCAGTGATACTAGGACAGCTAACTATGGCTACACCTTC

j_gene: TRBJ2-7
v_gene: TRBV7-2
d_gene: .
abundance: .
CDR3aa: CASSSLRQGFFF
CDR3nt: TGTGCCAGCAGCTCCCTGAGGCAGGGGTTTTTCTTC

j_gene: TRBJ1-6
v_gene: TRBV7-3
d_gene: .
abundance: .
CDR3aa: CASSLMGGRAGSYNSPLHF
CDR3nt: TGTGCCAGCAGCTTAATGGGGGGTCGAGCAGGCTCCTATAATTCACCCCTCCACTTT

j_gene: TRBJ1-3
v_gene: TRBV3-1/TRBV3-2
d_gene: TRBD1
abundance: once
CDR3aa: CASSRTGGNTIYF
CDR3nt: TGTGCCAGCAGCCGGACAGGGGGAAACACCATATATTTT

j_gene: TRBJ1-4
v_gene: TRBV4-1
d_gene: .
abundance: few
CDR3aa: CASSRALSEKLFF
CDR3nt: TGCGCCAGCAGCCGGGCCTTAAGCGAAAAACTGTTTTTT

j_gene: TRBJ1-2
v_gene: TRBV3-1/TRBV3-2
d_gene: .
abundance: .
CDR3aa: CASSPRWLPRPYGYTF
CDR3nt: TGTGCCAGCAGCCCCCGGTGGTTACCACGTCCCTATGGCTACACCTTC

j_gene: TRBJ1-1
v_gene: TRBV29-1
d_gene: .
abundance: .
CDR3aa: CSVVRVQNTEAFF
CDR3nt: TGCAGCGTTGTCAGGGTCCAGAACACTGAAGCTTTCTTT

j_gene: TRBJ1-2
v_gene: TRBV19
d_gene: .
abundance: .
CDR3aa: CASISTGTVYGYTF
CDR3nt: TGTGCCAGTATATCTACAGGAACCGTCTATGGCTACACCTTC

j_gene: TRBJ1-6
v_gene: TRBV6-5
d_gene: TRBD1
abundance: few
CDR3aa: CASRPTGDSGSPLHF
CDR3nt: TGTGCCAGCAGGCCGACAGGGGATTCGGGTTCACCCCTCCACTTT

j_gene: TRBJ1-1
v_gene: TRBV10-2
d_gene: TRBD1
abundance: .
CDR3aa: CASKPGQGNTEAFF
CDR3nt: TGCGCCAGCAAACCGGGACAGGGGAACACTGAAGCTTTCTTT

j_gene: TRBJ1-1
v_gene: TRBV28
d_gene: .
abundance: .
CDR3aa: CASTPSGENTEAFF
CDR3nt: TGTGCCAGCACCCCCTCCGGGGAGAACACTGAAGCTTTCTTT

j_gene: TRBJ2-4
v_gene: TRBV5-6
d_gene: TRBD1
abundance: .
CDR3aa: CASRYTGGSKNIQYF
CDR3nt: TGTGCCAGCAGGTACACAGGGGGCTCCAAAAACATTCAGTACTTC

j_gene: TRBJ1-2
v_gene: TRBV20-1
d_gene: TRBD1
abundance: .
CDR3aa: CSASLRGRGHGYTF
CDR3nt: TGCAGTGCTAGTCTCCGGGGCAGGGGGCATGGCTACACCTTC

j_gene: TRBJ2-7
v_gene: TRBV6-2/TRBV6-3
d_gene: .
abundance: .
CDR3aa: CASSIVRRYEQYF
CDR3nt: TGTGCCAGCAGTATAGTACGGCGGTACGAGCAGTACTTC

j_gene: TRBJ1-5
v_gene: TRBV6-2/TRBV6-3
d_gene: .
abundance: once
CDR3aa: CASSPTRQQPQHF
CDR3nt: TGTGCCAGCAGCCCAACCAGACAGCAGCCCCAGCATTTT